Below, one TCR beta chain is given with its context. PBMCs were isolated at a quantity of at least 6.5 million per sample. J was trimmed by 3 bases and V by 4 bases; bases with no gene match: 8. This CDR3 is built from 15 residues. Germline CDR1 is LGHNA and CDR2 is YNFKEQ. The sample originates from a study of blood T cells in healthy people across ages. A sample-barcoded 5' primer and a J-beta primer mix were used in a second PCR of about 7 to 11 cycles. Via MiXCR, TCRdb re-called the 5' RACE reads, giving one row per CDR3 protein. The table has about 1.1 million distinct CDR3 sequences, more than 30% seen once.

The chain is built from TRBV4-2 and TRBJ1-1, with 7 bases identical to TRBD1. This sequence originates from a man younger than 30 in good health. The sample taken for sequencing was blood. CDR3 in DNA: TGTGCCAGCAGCCCACGACAGGGAGACGACACTGAAGCTTTCTTT. Residues: CASSPRQGDDTEAFF.